Below are 17 T cell receptor beta chains sequenced from a single sample in a study of blood T cell repertoires in COVID-19. Only in-frame clones appear in the TCRdb table, and some are missing; sequencing was by immunoSEQ multiplex PCR. Found here are roughly 200,000 clones, approximately 89% of them singletons; the top ten hold about 4.1%. Sequenced: peripheral blood. The receptors derive from a woman aged 25 to 39 with acute or convalescent COVID-19.

The genes are TRBV7-2 and TRBJ2-7; D is possibly TRBD2 (5 bases). The CDR3 covers 13 residues. V lost 5 bases, J lost 4 bases, and 12 bases lay in between. Germline V gene lookup returns CDR1 SGHTA and CDR2 FQGNSA. CDR3 loop: CASSNGLLYEQYF. CDR3 bases: TGTGCCAGCAGCAATGGACTTTTATACGAGCAGTACTTC.

This chain joins TRBV28 and TRBJ2-3, with a tentative D call TRBD1 (5 bases). The CDR3 length is 14 residues. Germline V gene data show CDR1 as MDHEN and CDR2 as SYDVKM. The V end lost 7 bases, the J end lost 2 bases, and 13 bases lay between the germline ends. The CDR3 region is CASTADSNTDTQYF. CDR3 coding DNA: TGTGCCAGCACCGCAGACAGTAACACAGATACGCAGTATTTT. The full variable domain, completed using reference TRBV28 and TRBJ2-3, is DVKVTQSSRYLVKRTGEKVFLECVQDMDHENMFWYRQDPGLGLRLIYFSYDVKMKEKGDIPEGYSVSREKKERFSLILESASTNQTSMYLCASTADSNTDTQYFGPGTRLTVL.

The chain carries TRBV7-2 and TRBJ1-1; D not certain. V gave up 5 bases and J gave up 1 base, with 8 bases separating them. CDR3 length equals 13 residues. The germline V gene has CDR1 SGHTA and CDR2 FQGNSA. The CDR3 region is CASSTGPNTEAFF. CDR3 nucleotide sequence: TGTGCCAGCAGCACTGGTCCGAACACTGAAGCTTTCTTT.

The chain links TRBV7-6 to TRBJ2-7; D gene ambiguous. The CDR3 loop spans 13 amino acids. Germline V gene data show CDR1 as SGHVS and CDR2 as FNYEAQ. Trimming stripped 1 base from V and 1 base from J, with 5 bases between. CDR3: CASSLGPSYEQYF. As DNA, the CDR3 is TGTGCCAGCAGCTTAGGGCCGTCCTACGAGCAGTACTTC.

The chain is built from TRBV28 and TRBJ1-4, with 7 nucleotides matching TRBD1. The J segment lost 7 bases and the V segment lost 10 bases, leaving 12 bases of the junction unmatched. Germline values: CDR1 MDHEN, CDR2 SYDVKM. The CDR3 covers 14 residues. The CDR3 protein is CATADRANSEKLFF. The CDR3 coding sequence is TGTGCCACCGCCGACAGGGCCAACAGTGAAAAACTGTTTTTT.

The gene calls are TRBV5-1 and TRBJ1-1, with a possible D match to TRBD1 (6 bases). The CDR3 consists of 16 residues. Deletions cut 4 bases from V and 0 bases from J, with 16 bases between. The germline V gene has CDR1 SGHRS and CDR2 YFSETQ. The CDR3 DNA reads as TGCGCCAGCAGCACTGGGGGCTTGCAAATGAACACTGAAGCTTTCTTT. It is translated as CASSTGGLQMNTEAFF.

The V gene is TRBV30, the J gene TRBJ1-2; D gene ambiguous. The germline CDR1 and CDR2 sequences are GTSNPN and SVGIG (reference sequence). CDR3 length: 15 residues. With 3 bases removed from V and 8 bases from J, the gap between germline ends came to 22 bases. CDR3 protein: CAWSRARGYLEGYTF. The CDR3 nucleotides read TGTGCCTGGAGCCGAGCTCGGGGTTATTTAGAAGGCTACACCTTC.

The chain carries TRBV28 and TRBJ1-5; possibly TRBD1 for D (5 bases). The CDR3 length is 12 residues. V was trimmed by 11 bases and J by 5 bases, leaving 13 bases between them. Looked up from germline, CDR1 is MDHEN and CDR2 is SYDVKM. CDR3 bases: TGTGCCGGCCAGGGAGGCGATCAGCCCCAGCATTTT. Protein product: CAGQGGDQPQHF.

This chain joins TRBV11-3 and TRBJ2-1; D not certain. Trimming took off 0 bases at V and 2 bases at J, with 8 bases between the two ends. This CDR3 is built from 15 residues. The V gene's germline CDR1 is SGHNT and CDR2 YENEEA. The CDR3 spells CASSLESFAYNEQFF. CDR3 coding DNA: TGTGCCAGCAGCTTAGAGAGTTTCGCCTACAATGAGCAGTTCTTC.

This clone showed up just a few times. The chain links TRBV10-3 to TRBJ1-2; no firm D call. Trimming stripped 3 bases from V and 9 bases from J, with 11 bases between. CDR1 and CDR2 from the germline V gene are ENHRY and SYGVKD. This CDR3 spans 12 amino acids. The CDR3 is CAISDSDTRYTF. In DNA, the CDR3 is TGTGCCATCAGTGACTCAGATACCCGCTACACCTTC.

The chain employs TRBV30 and TRBJ2-1; 10 positions match TRBD2. The junction had 4 bases not matched to a gene; V was cut back by 2 bases and J by 3 bases. CDR1 is GTSNPN and CDR2 is SVGIG in the germline V gene (reference sequence). The CDR3 runs to 15 residues. The CDR3 DNA reads TGTGCCTGGAGTCCTCTAGCGGGAGACTACAATGAGCAGTTCTTC. Protein sequence: CAWSPLAGDYNEQFF.

The genes are TRBV4-1 and TRBJ2-6; a possible D gene is TRBD1 (5 bases). There are 17 residues in the CDR3. The germline V and J ends were trimmed by 0 bases and 1 base, with 10 bases remaining between them. Looked up from germline, CDR1 is MGHRA and CDR2 is YSYEKL. CDR3 sequence (DNA): TGCGCCAGCAGCCAAGATGTGGGGCAGTCTGGGGCCAACGTCCTGACTTTC. Amino acid sequence: CASSQDVGQSGANVLTF.

This clone was found a few times. The chain employs TRBV2 and TRBJ1-1; D remains ambiguous. Per germline, CDR1 SNHLY and CDR2 FYNNEI. Trimming took 6 bases from V and 7 from J, leaving 12 bases between them. CDR3 size: 12 residues. CDR3 nucleotide sequence: TGTGCCAGCAGCCGCTTTAGCGGTGAAGCTTTCTTT. Its translation is CASSRFSGEAFF.

The chain is built from TRBV6-6 and TRBJ2-3, with D hard to call. There are 12 residues in the CDR3. V gave up 7 bases and J gave up 0 bases, with 5 bases separating them. CDR1 and CDR2 from the germline V gene are MNHNY and SVGAGI (reference sequence). The DNA of the CDR3 is TGTGCCAGCACCAGTAGCACAGATACGCAGTATTTT. Translating gives CASTSSTDTQYF.

The J gene is TRBJ2-2, the V gene TRBV9; tentatively, D is TRBD1 (6 bases). The CDR3 totals 16 residues. CDR1 and CDR2 from the germline V gene are SGDLS and YYNGEE. Deletions cut 6 bases from V and 0 bases from J, with 15 bases between. CDR3: CASTPTGTSNTGELFF. DNA of the CDR3: TGTGCCAGCACGCCGACAGGTACTTCGAACACCGGGGAGCTGTTTTTT.

The CDR3 loop is CARSPTQRFF. The CDR3 nucleotides read TGTGCCAGAAGCCCCACCCAGCGGTTCTTC. V usage is TRBV7-5 and J usage is TRBJ2-1; the DNA was not used to check the table's D call, TRBD2. TRBV7-5 is deemed a pseudogene. The CDR3 contains 10 residues.

The J gene is TRBJ2-1, the V gene TRBV29-1; 7 bases are shared with TRBD2. This CDR3 region has 13 residues. The junction had 13 bases not matched to a gene; V was cut back by 7 bases and J by 10 bases. Germline values: CDR1 SQVTM, CDR2 ANQGSEA. CDR3 nucleotides: TGCAGCGGGGAGGCTAGCGGCCCCTCCGAGCAGTTCTTC. Protein: CSGEASGPSEQFF.